This T cell receptor beta chain was obtained from a study of T cell responses to AZD1222 COVID-19 vaccine. Produced via immunoSEQ multiplex PCR; TCRdb's table is partial and in-frame only. The sample contains 150,000 to 200,000 clones, around nine tenths of which appear only once. Study observations and caveats: Following two doses of AZD1222, Spike-specific TCR breadth and depth rose.

CDR3 length: 14 amino acids. Looked up from germline, CDR1 is KGHSH and CDR2 is LQKENI. V shed 0 bases and J shed 3 bases, with 8 bases lying between them. In regard to this clone: The antigen is unknown.

This chain joins TRBV18 and TRBJ1-2, with D possibly being TRBD1 (5 bases). The input for sequencing was peripheral blood, taken 28 days after the second AZD1222 dose. The source of this sequence is an adult who received the AZD1222 COVID-19 vaccine. This chain's CDR3 is CASSPPAGDYGYTF. CDR3 bases: TGTGCCAGCTCACCACCGGCGGGGGACTATGGCTACACCTTC. The full variable domain, rest sourced from reference TRBV18 and TRBJ1-2, is NAGVMQNPRHLVRRRGQEARLRCSPMKGHSHVYWYRQLPEEGLKFMVYLQKENIIDESGMPKERFSAEFPKEGPSILRIQQVVRGDSAAYFCASSPPAGDYGYTFGSGTRLTVV.